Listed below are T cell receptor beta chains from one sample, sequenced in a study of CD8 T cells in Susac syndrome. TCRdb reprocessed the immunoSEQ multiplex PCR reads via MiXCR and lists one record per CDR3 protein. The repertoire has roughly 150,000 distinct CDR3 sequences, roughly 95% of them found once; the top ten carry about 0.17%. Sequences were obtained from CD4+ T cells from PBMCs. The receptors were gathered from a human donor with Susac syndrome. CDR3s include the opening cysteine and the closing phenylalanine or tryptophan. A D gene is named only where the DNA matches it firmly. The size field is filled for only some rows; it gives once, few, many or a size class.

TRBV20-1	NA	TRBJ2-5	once	CSARPSGVRQETQYF	TGCAGTGCTAGACCCAGCGGAGTCCGCCAAGAGACCCAGTACTTC
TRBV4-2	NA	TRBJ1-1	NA	CASSQDSGKNTEAFF	TGTGCCAGCAGCCAAGACTCGGGAAAGAACACTGAAGCTTTCTTT
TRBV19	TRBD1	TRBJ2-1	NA	CASSKGAVYNEQFF	TGTGCCAGTAGTAAGGGGGCGGTCTACAATGAGCAGTTCTTC
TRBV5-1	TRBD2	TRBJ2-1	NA	CASSLGTSGGGNEQFF	TGCGCCAGCAGCTTGGGGACTAGCGGGGGGGGTAATGAGCAGTTCTTC
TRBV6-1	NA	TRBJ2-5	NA	CASSELRGEETQYF	TGTGCCAGCAGTGAATTAAGAGGGGAGGAGACCCAGTACTTC
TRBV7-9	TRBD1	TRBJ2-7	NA	CASSFSDRANEQYF	TGTGCCAGCAGCTTTTCCGACAGGGCCAACGAGCAGTACTTC
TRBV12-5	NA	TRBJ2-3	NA	CASGQGILGLALDTQYF	TGTGCTAGTGGCCAGGGGATTCTGGGTCTAGCATTAGATACGCAGTATTTT
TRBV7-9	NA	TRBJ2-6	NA	CAGIGSGANVLTF	TGTGCCGGGATAGGATCTGGGGCCAACGTCCTGACTTTC
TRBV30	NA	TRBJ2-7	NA	CAWSVQEGLYEQYF	TGTGCCTGGAGTGTACAGGAGGGGCTCTACGAGCAGTACTTC
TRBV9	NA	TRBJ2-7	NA	CASSASGTSKEQYF	TGTGCCAGCAGCGCATCCGGGACATCCAAAGAGCAGTACTTC
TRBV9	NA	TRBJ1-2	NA	CASSVESAYGYTF	TGTGCCAGCAGCGTAGAGTCAGCTTATGGCTACACCTTC
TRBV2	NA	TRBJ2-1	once	CASSGVAVRGNEQFF	TGTGCCAGCAGTGGGGTTGCGGTGAGGGGCAATGAGCAGTTCTTC
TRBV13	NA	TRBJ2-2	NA	CASSLGSQIGELFF	TGTGCCAGCAGCTTAGGGTCTCAAATCGGGGAGCTGTTTTTT
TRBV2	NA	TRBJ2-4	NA	CASRFLRGEDIQYF	TGTGCCAGCAGGTTCCTGAGGGGGGAAGACATTCAGTACTTC
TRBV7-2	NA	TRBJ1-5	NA	CASSLRTGNQPQHF	TGTGCCAGCAGCCTAAGGACAGGCAATCAGCCCCAGCATTTT
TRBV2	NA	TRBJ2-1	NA	CASSLRGVEQFF	TGTGCCAGCAGCTTAAGAGGGGTAGAGCAGTTCTTC
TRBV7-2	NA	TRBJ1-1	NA	CASSTPGRGTEAFF	TGTGCCAGCAGCACGCCGGGGAGGGGGACTGAAGCTTTCTTT
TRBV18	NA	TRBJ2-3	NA	CASSPLDNTDTQYF	TGTGCCAGCTCACCTTTGGACAACACAGATACGCAGTATTTT
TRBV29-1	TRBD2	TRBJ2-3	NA	CSVGRGGLDTQYF	TGCAGCGTTGGGCGGGGGGGCCTGGATACGCAGTATTTT
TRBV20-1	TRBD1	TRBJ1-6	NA	CSARGSSGGGFSPLHF	TGCAGTGCTAGAGGCTCCTCGGGAGGGGGCTTTTCACCCCTCCACTTT
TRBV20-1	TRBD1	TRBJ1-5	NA	CSARRTGGNQPQHF	TGCAGTGCTAGACGGACAGGTGGAAATCAGCCCCAGCATTTT
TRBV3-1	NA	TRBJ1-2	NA	CASSQESSYGYTF	TGTGCCAGCAGCCAAGAGTCCTCCTATGGCTACACCTTC
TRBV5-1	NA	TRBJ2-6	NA	CASSLPLAGKDVLTF	TGCGCCAGCAGCTTGCCTCTTGCAGGGAAGGACGTCCTGACTTTC
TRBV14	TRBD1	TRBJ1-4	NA	CASSQRGTGLEKLFF	TGTGCCAGCAGCCAACGCGGGACAGGGCTTGAAAAACTGTTTTTT
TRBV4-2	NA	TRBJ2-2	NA	CASSQLSNTGELFF	TGTGCCAGCAGCCAACTGTCGAACACCGGGGAGCTGTTTTTT
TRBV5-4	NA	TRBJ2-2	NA	CASSLELTGELFF	TGTGCCAGCAGCTTGGAGTTAACCGGGGAGCTGTTTTTT
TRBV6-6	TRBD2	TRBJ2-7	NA	CASLPSGGRAYEQYF	TGTGCCAGCCTTCCTAGCGGGGGCCGCGCCTACGAGCAGTACTTC
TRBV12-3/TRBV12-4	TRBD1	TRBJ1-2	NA	CASSFPGGGGGGYTF	TGTGCCAGCAGTTTCCCGGGGGGAGGGGGCGGAGGCTACACCTTC
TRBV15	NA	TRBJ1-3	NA	CATSGGRTSGNTIYF	TGTGCCACCAGCGGGGGCCGAACCTCTGGAAACACCATATATTTT
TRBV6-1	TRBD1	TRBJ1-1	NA	CASSIYRGYVHTEAFF	TGTGCCAGCAGTATATACAGGGGGTATGTTCACACTGAAGCTTTCTTT
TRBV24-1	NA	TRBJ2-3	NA	CATRSGGTDTQYF	TGTGCCACCAGGAGCGGTGGCACAGATACGCAGTATTTT
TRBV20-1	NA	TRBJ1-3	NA	CSARFPGRWGNTIYF	TGCAGTGCTAGATTCCCCGGACGGTGGGGAAACACCATATATTTT
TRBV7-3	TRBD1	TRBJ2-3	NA	CASRAQGPRDTQYF	TGTGCCAGCAGGGCACAGGGGCCCAGGGATACGCAGTATTTT
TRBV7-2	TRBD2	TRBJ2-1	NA	CASSTGTSNEQFF	TGTGCCAGCAGCACCGGGACTAGCAATGAGCAGTTCTTC
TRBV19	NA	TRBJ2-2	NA	CASRRDTGELFF	TGTGCCAGTAGAAGGGACACCGGGGAGCTGTTTTTT
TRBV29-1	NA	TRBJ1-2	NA	CSAGDGTSHGYTF	TGCAGCGCCGGGGATGGGACTTCTCATGGCTACACCTTC
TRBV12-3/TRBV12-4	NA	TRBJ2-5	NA	CASSLSEGGETQYF	TGTGCCAGCAGTTTAAGTGAGGGGGGAGAGACCCAGTACTTC
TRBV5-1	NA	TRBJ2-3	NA	CASSLAGATRTDTQYF	TGCGCCAGCAGCTTGGCCGGAGCCACCCGCACAGATACGCAGTATTTT
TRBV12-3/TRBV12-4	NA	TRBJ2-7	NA	CASSVRVTPNYEQYF	TGTGCCAGCAGTGTCAGGGTTACGCCTAACTACGAGCAGTACTTC
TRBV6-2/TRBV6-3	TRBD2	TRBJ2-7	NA	CAIQRTSGPYEQYF	TGTGCCATCCAGCGGACTAGCGGTCCCTACGAGCAGTACTTC
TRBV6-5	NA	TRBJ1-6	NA	CASSYGLPGSSYNSPLHF	TGTGCCAGCAGTTACGGTTTGCCGGGGAGCTCCTATAATTCACCCCTCCACTTT
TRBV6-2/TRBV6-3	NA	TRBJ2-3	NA	CASGADTDTQYF	TGTGCCAGCGGGGCAGACACAGATACGCAGTATTTT
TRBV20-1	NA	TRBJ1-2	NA	CSARRVGGRSGYTF	TGCAGTGCTAGACGCGTCGGAGGCCGGAGTGGCTACACCTTC
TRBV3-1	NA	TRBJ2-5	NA	CASEGRGQETQYF	TGTGCCAGCGAAGGCCGGGGTCAGGAGACCCAGTACTTC
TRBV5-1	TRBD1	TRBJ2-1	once	CASSLGGQGNEQFF	TGCGCCAGCAGCTTGGGGGGACAGGGCAATGAGCAGTTCTTC
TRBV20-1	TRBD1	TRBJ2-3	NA	CSAIPGTVQMDTQYF	TGCAGTGCTATCCCCGGGACAGTCCAAATGGATACGCAGTATTTT
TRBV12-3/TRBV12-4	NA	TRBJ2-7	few	CASSRKYEQYF	TGTGCCAGCAGTCGGAAATACGAGCAGTACTTC
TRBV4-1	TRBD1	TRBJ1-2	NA	CASSQEQGAYGYTF	TGCGCCAGCAGCCAAGAACAGGGGGCCTATGGCTACACCTTC
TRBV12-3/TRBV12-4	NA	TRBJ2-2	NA	CASMGPSNTGELFF	TGTGCCAGCATGGGTCCTTCGAACACCGGGGAGCTGTTTTTT
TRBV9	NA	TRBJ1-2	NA	CASSVGQTYGYTF	TGTGCCAGCAGCGTTGGCCAGACCTATGGCTACACCTTC
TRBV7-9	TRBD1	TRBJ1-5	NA	CASSPGQGAIQPQHF	TGTGCCAGCAGTCCCGGACAGGGGGCAATTCAGCCCCAGCATTTT
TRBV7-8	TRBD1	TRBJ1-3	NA	CASRRSPGTGGNTIYF	TGTGCCAGCAGACGATCCCCCGGGACAGGGGGAAACACCATATATTTT